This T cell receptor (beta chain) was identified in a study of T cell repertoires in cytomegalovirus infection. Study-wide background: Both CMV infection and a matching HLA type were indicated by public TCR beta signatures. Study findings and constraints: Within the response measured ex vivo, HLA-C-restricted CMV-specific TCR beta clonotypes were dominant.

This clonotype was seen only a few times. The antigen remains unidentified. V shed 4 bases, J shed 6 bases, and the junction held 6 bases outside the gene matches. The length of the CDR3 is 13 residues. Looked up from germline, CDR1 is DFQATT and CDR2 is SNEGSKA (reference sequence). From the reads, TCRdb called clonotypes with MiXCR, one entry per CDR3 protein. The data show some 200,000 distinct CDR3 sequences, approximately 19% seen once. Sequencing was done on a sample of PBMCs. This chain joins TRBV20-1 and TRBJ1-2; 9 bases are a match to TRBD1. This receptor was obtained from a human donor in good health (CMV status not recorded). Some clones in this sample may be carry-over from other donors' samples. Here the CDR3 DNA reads TGCAGTGCTAATCCACAGGGGGCTAATGGCTACACCTTC. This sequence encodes CSANPQGANGYTF.